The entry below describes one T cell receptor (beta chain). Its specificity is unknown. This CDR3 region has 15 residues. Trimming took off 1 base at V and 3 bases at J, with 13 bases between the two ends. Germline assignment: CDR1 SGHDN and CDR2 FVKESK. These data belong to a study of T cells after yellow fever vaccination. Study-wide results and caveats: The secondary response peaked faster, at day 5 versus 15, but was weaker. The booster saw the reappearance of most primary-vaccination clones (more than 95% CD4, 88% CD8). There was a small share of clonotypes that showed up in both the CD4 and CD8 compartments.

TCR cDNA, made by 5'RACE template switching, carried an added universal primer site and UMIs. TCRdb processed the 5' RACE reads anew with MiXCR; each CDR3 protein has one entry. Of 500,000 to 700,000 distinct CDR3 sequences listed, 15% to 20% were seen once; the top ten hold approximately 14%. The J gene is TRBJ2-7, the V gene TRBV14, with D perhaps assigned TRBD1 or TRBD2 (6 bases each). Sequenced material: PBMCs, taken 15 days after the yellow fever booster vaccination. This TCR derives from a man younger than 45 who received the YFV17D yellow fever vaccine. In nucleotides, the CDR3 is TGTGCCAGCAGCCAAGGACACGGGGGCAACTACGAGCAGTACTTC. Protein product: CASSQGHGGNYEQYF.